A single T cell receptor beta chain is shown here with its context. The CDR3 runs 17 residues. Germline lookup yields CDR1 KGHSH and CDR2 LQKENI. Trimming pared 0 bases from V and 2 bases from J, leaving 11 bases between. Time point denoted: pre-treatment baseline. No patient had earlier systemic cancer treatment, concurrent immunosuppressants, or another active cancer. The data stem from a study of blood T cell dynamics during melanoma immunotherapy. Assay used: immunoSEQ multiplex PCR; TCRdb lists only in-frame clones, some missing. The sample has 14,000 or so clones, 80% to 90% seen once. The V call is TRBV18, the J call TRBJ2-6, with D uncertain. The source was blood, collected from a patient treated with checkpoint blockade. The origin of this receptor is a human donor with melanoma. This CDR3 is CASSPPIGGPGANVLTF. The CDR3 bases are TGTGCCAGCTCACCACCGATCGGCGGACCTGGGGCCAACGTCCTGACTTTC.